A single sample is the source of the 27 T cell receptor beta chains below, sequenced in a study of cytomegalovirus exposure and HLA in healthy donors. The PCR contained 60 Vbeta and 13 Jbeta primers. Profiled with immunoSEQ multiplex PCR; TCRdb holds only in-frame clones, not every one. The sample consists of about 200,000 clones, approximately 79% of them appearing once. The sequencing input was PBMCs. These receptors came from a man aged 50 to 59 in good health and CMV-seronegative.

Here the CDR3 reads CASSPGLGGQPQHF. The CDR3 DNA sequence: TGTGCCAGCAGCCCGGGACTGGGGGGTCAGCCCCAGCATTTT. The chain joins TRBV5-5 to TRBJ1-5; the D gene is possibly TRBD1 (5 bases). The CDR3 has 14 residues. Trimming shortened V by 4 bases and J by 6 bases, and 14 bases separated the two germline ends. Germline loops: CDR1 SGHKS, CDR2 YYEKEE (reference sequence).

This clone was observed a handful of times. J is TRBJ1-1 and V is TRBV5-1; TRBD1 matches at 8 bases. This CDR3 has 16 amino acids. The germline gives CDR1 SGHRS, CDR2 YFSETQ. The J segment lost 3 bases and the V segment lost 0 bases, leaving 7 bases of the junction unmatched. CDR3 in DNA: TGCGCCAGCAGCTTGGAGCAGGGGGCGATTGACACTGAAGCTTTCTTT. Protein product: CASSLEQGAIDTEAFF.

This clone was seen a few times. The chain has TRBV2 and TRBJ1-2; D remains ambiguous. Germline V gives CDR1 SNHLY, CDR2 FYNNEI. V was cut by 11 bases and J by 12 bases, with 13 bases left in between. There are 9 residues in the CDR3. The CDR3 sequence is CADGREHTF. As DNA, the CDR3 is TGTGCCGACGGGAGGGAACACACCTTC.

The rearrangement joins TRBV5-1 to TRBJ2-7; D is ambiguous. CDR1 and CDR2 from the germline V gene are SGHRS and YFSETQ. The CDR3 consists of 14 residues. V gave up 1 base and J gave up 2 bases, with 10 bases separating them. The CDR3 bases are TGCGCCAGCAGCTTGAAGAGTCAAGCCTACGAGCAGTACTTC. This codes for CASSLKSQAYEQYF.

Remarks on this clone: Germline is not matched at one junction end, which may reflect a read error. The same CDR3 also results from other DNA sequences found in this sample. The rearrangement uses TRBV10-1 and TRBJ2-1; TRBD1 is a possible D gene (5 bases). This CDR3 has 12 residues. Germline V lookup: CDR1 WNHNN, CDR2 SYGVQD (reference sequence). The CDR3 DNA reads TGCGCCAGTAGTGAGTCGAGGACAGAGCAGTTCTTC. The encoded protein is CASSESRTEQFF.

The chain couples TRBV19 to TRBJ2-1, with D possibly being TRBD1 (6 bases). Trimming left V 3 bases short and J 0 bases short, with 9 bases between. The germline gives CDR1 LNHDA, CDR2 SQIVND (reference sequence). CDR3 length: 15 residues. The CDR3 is CASSIRGSSYNEQFF. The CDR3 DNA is TGTGCCAGTAGTATCAGGGGCAGCTCCTACAATGAGCAGTTCTTC.

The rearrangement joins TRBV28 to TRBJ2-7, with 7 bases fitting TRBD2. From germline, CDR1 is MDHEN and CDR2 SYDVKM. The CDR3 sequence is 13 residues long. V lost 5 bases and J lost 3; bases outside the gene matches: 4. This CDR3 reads CASSPGLNYEQYF. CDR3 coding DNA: TGTGCCAGCAGTCCGGGACTAAACTACGAGCAGTACTTC.

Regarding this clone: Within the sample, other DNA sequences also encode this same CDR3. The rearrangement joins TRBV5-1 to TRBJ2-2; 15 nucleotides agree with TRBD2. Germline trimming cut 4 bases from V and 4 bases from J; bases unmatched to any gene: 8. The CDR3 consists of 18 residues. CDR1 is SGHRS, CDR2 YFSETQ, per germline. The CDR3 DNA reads TGCGCCAGCAGCCTGACGGGACTAGCGGGAGGCGGCACCGGGGAGCTGTTTTTT. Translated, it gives CASSLTGLAGGGTGELFF. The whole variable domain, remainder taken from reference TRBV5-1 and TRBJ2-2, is KAGVTQTPRYLIKTRGQQVTLSCSPISGHRSVSWYQQTPGQGLQFLFEYFSETQRNKGNFPGRFSGRQFSNSRSEMNVSTLELGDSALYLCASSLTGLAGGGTGELFFGEGSRLTVL.

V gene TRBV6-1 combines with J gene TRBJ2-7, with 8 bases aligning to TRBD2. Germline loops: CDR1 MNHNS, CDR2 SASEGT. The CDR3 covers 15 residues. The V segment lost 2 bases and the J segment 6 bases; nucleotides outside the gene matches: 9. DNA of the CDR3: TGTGCCAGCAGTGAATCCCTAGCGGGTGTGGGCGAGCAGTACTTC. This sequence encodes CASSESLAGVGEQYF.

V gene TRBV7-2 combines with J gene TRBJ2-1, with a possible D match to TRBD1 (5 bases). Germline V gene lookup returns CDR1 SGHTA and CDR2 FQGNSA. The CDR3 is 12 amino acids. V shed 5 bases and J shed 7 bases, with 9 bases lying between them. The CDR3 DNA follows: TGTGCCAGCAGCGTGGGGCCAAATGAGCAGTTCTTC. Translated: CASSVGPNEQFF.

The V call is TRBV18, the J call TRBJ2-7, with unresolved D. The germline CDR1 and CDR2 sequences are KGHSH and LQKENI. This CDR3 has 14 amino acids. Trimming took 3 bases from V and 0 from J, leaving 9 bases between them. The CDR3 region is CASSPGRYSYEQYF. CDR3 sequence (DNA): TGTGCCAGCTCACCGGGCAGGTACTCCTACGAGCAGTACTTC.

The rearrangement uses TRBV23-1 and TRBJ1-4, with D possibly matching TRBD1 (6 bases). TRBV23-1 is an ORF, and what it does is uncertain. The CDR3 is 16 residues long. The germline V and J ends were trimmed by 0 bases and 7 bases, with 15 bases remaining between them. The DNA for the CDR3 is TGCGCCAGCAGTCAATCTGGGGTTTCAGGGGTTGAAAAACTGTTTTTT. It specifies CASSQSGVSGVEKLFF.

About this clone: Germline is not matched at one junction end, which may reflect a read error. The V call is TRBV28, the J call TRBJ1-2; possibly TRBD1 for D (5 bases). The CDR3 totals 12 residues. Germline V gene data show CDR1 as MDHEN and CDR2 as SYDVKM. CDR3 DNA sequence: TGTGCCAGCAGTTTAGCAGGGCGGAAGGGCTTCTTC. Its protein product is CASSLAGRKGFF.

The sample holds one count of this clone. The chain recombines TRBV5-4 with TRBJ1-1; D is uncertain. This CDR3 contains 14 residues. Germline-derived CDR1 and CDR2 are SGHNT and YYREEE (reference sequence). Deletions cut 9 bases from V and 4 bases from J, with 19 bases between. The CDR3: CATSPLRRGTEAFF. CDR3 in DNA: TGTGCCACCAGTCCTTTGAGGAGAGGCACTGAAGCTTTCTTT.

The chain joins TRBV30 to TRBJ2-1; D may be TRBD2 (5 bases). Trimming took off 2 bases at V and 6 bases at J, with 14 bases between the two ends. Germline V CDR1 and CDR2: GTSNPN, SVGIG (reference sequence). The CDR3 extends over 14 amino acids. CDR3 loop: CAWSTTVSANEQFF. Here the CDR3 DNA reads TGTGCCTGGAGTACCACTGTTAGCGCCAATGAGCAGTTCTTC.

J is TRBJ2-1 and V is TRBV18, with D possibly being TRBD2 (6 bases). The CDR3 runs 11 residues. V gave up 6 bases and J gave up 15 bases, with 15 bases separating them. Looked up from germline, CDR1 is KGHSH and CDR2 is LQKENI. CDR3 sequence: CASSPGTEGFF. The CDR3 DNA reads TGTGCCAGCTCGCCTGGGACGGAGGGGTTCTTC.

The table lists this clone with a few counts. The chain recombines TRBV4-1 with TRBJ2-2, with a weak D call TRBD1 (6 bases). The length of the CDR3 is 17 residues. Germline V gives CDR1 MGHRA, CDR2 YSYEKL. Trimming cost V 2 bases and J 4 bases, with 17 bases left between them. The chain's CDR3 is CASSQYDPGAGTGELFF. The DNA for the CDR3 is TGCGCCAGCAGCCAATACGACCCAGGGGCCGGCACCGGGGAGCTGTTTTTT.

The CDR3 loop reads CASSRVFYEQYF. In DNA form, the CDR3 reads TGTGCCAGCAGTCGCGTATTTTACGAGCAGTACTTC. The V and J genes are TRBV28 and TRBJ2-7; D is uncertain. CDR3 size: 12 residues. CDR1 and CDR2 from the germline V gene are MDHEN and SYDVKM. V lost 5 bases to trimming and J lost 4 bases, with 9 bases between them.

The CDR3 sequence is CAISTGQGDTEAFF. In DNA, the CDR3 is TGTGCCATCAGTACCGGACAGGGCGACACTGAAGCTTTCTTT. V gene TRBV10-3 combines with J gene TRBJ1-1; 8 nucleotides agree with TRBD1. With V trimmed by 5 bases and J by 3 bases, 5 bases remained unmatched. The CDR3 totals 14 residues. CDR1 ENHRY and CDR2 SYGVKD come from the germline V gene.

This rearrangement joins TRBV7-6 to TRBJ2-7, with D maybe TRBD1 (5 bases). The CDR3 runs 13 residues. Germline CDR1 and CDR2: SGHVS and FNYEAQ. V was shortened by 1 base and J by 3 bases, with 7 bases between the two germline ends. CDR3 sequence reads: CASSLGRDYEQYF. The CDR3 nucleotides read TGTGCCAGCAGCTTAGGCAGGGACTACGAGCAGTACTTC.

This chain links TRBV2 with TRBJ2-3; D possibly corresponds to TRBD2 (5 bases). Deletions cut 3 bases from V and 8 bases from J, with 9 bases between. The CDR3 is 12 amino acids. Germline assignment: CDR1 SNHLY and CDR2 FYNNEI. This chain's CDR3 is CASSDLAFTQYF. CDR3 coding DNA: TGTGCCAGCAGTGACCTAGCTTTTACGCAGTATTTT.

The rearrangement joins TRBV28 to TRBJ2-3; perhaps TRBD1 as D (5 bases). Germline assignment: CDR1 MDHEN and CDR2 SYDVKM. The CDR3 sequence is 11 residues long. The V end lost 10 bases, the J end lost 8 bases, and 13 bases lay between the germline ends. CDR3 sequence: CAITREGTQYF. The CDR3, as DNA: TGTGCCATTACCAGGGAAGGTACGCAGTATTTT.

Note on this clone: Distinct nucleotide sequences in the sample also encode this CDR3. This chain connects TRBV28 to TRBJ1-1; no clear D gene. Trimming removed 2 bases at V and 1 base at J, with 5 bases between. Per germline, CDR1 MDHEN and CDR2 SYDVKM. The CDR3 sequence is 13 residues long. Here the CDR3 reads CASSLTGNTEAFF. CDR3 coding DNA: TGTGCCAGCAGTTTAACGGGGAACACTGAAGCTTTCTTT.

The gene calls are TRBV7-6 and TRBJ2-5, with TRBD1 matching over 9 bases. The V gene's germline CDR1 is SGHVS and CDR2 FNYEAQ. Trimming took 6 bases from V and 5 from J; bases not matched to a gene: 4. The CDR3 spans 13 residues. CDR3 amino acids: CASRNRGPETQYF. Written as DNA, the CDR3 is TGTGCCAGCAGGAACAGGGGGCCCGAGACCCAGTACTTC.

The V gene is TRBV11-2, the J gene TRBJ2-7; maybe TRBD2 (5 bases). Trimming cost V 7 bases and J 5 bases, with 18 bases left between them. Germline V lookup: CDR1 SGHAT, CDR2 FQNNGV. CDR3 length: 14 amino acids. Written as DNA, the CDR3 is TGTGCCAGCACCATTCCGGGGAGAGGGAACGAGCAGTACTTC. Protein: CASTIPGRGNEQYF.

The CDR3 sequence: CASTSGRAGTQYF. CDR3 DNA: TGTGCCAGCACTAGCGGGAGGGCGGGGACCCAGTACTTC. The chain recombines TRBV27 with TRBJ2-5, with 12 bases lining up with TRBD2. Germline CDR1 and CDR2: MNHEY and SMNVEV (reference sequence). The CDR3 is 13 residues long. With V trimmed by 7 bases and J by 7 bases, 4 bases remained unmatched.

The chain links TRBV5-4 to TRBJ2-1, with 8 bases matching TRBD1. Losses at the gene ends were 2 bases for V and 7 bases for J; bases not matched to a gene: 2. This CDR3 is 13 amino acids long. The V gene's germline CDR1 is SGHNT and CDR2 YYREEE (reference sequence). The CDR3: CASSLRQGNEQFF. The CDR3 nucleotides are TGTGCCAGCAGCTTAAGACAGGGGAATGAGCAGTTCTTC.